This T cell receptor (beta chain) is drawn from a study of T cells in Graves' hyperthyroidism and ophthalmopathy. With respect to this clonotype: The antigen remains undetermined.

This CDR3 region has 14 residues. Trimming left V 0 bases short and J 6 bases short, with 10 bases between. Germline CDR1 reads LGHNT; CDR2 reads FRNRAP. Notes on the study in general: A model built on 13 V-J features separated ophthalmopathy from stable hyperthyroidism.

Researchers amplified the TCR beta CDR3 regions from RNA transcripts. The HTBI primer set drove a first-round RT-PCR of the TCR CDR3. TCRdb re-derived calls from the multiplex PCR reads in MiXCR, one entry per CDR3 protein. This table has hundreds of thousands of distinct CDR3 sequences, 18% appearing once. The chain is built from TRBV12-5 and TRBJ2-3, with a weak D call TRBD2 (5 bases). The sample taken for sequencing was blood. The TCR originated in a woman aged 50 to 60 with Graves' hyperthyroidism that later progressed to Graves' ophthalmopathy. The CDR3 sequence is CASGLVIRGDTQYF. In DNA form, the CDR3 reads TGTGCTAGTGGTTTGGTAATTAGAGGGGATACGCAGTATTTT.